Given below is one TCR beta chain in context. This sample stems from a study of blood T cell repertoires in COVID-19. Study-wide background: Acute and convalescent COVID-19 samples came from the United States, Italy and Spain. T cells, B-cell-depleted T cells, or PBMCs provided the cDNA or gDNA that served as material.

Authors' processing steps: Reference gene primer amplification yielded estimated nucleated cell counts. Method: immunoSEQ multiplex PCR; TCRdb's copy keeps in-frame clones and lacks some. V, J and clone size derive from that table, while D and trimming were established from the DNA sequence. The sample lists about 25,000 clones; approximately 79% were seen once. Per germline, CDR1 SGHRS and CDR2 YFSETQ. V was cut by 0 bases and J by 0 bases, with 10 bases left in between. The CDR3 covers 17 residues. The chain couples TRBV5-1 to TRBJ2-6; TRBD1 is a possible D gene (5 bases). The sequence derives from a man aged 80 or over with active or convalescent COVID-19. Sequences were obtained from peripheral blood. The chain's CDR3 is CASSLGQPSSGANVLTF. The DNA of the CDR3 is TGCGCCAGCAGCTTGGGACAGCCCTCCTCTGGGGCCAACGTCCTGACTTTC.